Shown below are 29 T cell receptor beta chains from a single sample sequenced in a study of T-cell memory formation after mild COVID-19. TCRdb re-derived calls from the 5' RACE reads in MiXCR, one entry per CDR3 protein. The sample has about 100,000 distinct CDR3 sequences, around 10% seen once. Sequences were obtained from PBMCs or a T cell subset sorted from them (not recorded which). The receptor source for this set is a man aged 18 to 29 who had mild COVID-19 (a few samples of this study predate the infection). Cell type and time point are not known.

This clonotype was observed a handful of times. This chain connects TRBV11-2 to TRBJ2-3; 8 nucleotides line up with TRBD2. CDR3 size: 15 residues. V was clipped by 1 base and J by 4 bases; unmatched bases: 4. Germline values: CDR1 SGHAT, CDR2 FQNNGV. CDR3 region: CASSLARGGPDTQYF. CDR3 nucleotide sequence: TGTGCCAGCAGCTTAGCTCGGGGGGGCCCAGATACGCAGTATTTT.

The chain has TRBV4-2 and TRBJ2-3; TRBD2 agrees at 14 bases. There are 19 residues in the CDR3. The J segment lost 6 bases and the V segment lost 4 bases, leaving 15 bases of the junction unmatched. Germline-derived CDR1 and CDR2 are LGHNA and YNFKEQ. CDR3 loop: CASSPTFGLAGGQSDTQYF. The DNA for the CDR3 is TGTGCCAGCAGCCCAACATTCGGACTAGCGGGGGGTCAATCCGATACGCAGTATTTT.

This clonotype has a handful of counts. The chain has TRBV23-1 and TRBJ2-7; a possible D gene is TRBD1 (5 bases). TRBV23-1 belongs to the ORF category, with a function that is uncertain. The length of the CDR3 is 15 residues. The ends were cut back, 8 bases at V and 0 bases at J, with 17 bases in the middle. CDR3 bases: TGCGCCAGCCTTCTCTACAGGCCGAGCTCCTACGAGCAGTACGTC. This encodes CASLLYRPSSYEQYV.

As DNA, the CDR3 is TGTGCCAGCAGCTTAGGTCCCGGCCGAAACACCATATATTTT. This encodes CASSLGPGRNTIYF. V and J are TRBV11-2 and TRBJ1-3; no clear D. The CDR3 totals 14 residues. Between the trimmed V and J ends, which lost 1 base and 5 bases, there was a span of 9 bases. Germline-derived CDR1 and CDR2 are SGHAT and FQNNGV.

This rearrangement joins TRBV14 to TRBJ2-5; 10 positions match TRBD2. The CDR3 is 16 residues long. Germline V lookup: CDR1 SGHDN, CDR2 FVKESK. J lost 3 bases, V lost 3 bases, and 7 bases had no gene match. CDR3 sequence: CASSHLISGGEETQYF. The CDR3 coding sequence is TGTGCCAGCAGCCACCTCATCAGCGGGGGGGAAGAGACCCAGTACTTC.

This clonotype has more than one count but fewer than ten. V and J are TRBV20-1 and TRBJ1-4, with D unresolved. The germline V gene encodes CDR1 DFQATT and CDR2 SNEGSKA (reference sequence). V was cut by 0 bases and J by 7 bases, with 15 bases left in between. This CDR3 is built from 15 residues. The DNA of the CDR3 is TGCAGTGCTAGAGATCTACAAGGGTTATCTGAAAAACTGTTTTTT. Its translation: CSARDLQGLSEKLFF.

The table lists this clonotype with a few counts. As DNA, the CDR3 is TGTGCCAGCAGCTTAACTATAAGGACAGGGGGCGCTTACAATGAGCAGTTCTTC. This gives the protein CASSLTIRTGGAYNEQFF. The gene calls are TRBV7-3 and TRBJ2-1; 11 nucleotides align to TRBD1. Germline loops: CDR1 SGHTA, CDR2 FQGTGA. The CDR3 is 18 amino acids. The V and J ends lost 0 bases and 4 bases, in that order; junction bases with no gene match: 8.

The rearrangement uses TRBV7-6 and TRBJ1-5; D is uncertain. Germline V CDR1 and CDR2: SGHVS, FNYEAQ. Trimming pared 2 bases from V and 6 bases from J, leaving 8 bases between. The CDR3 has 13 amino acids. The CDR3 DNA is TGTGCCAGCAGCTTAAAGGGAGGTCAGCCCCAGCATTTT. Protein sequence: CASSLKGGQPQHF.

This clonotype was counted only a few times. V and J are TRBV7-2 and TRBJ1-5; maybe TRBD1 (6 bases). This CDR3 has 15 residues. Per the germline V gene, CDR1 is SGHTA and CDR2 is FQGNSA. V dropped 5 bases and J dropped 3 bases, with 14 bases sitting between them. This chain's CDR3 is CASSTIGQNNQPQHF. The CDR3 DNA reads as TGTGCCAGCAGCACTATCGGACAGAACAATCAGCCCCAGCATTTT.

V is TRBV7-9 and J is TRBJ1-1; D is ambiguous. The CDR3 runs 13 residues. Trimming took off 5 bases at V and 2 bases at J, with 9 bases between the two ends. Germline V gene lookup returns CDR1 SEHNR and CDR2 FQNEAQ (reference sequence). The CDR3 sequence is CASSPKGNTEAFF. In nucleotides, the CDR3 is TGTGCCAGCAGCCCGAAGGGAAACACTGAAGCTTTCTTT.

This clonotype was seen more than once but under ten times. The CDR3 protein is CASTEAGGSYNEQFF. CDR3 bases: TGTGCCAGCACTGAAGCGGGGGGTTCCTACAATGAGCAGTTCTTC. This chain joins TRBV7-9 and TRBJ2-1; 9 bases are a match to TRBD2. V lost 7 bases to trimming and J lost 1 base; unmatched junction nucleotides: 5. Germline V gene lookup returns CDR1 SEHNR and CDR2 FQNEAQ (reference sequence). The CDR3 consists of 15 residues.

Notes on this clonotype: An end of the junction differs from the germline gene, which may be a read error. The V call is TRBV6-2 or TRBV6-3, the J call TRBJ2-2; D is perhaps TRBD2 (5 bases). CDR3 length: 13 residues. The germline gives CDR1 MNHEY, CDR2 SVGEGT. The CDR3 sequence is CAGSRLYTGELFF. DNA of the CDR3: TGTGCCGGCAGTCGACTATACACCGGGGAGCTGTTTTTT.

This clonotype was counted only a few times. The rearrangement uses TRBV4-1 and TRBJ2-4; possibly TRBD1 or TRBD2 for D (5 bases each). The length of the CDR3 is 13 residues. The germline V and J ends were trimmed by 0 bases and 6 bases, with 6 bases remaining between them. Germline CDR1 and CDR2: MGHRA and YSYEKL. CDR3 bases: TGCGCCAGCAGCCAAGATGGGGGAAACATTCAGTACTTC. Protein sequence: CASSQDGGNIQYF.

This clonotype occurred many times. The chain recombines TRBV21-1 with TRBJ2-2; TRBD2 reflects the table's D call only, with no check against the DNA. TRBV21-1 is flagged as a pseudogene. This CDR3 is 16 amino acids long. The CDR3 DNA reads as TGTGCCAGCAGCAAAGGAGAGGACTTGCACACCGGGGAGCTGTTTTTT. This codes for CASSKGEDLHTGELFF.

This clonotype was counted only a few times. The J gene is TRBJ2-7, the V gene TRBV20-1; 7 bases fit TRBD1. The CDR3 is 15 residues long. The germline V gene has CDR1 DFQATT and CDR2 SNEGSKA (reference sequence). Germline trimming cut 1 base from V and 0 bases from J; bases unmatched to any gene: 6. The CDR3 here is CSARARDRPSYEQYV. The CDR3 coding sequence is TGCAGTGCTAGAGCTAGGGACAGACCCTCCTACGAGCAGTACGTC.

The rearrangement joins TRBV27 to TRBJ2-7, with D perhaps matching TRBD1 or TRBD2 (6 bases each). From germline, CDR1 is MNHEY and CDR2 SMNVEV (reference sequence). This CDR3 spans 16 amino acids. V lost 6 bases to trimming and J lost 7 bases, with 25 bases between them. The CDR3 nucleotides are TGTGCCAGCAGCCCGACCCAGGGGAGGTCCTCGGTTGAGCAGTACTTC. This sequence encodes CASSPTQGRSSVEQYF.

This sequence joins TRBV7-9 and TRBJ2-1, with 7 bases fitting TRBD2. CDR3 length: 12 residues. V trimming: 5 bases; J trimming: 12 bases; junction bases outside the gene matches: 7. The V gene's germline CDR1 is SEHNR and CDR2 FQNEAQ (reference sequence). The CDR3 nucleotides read TGTGCCAGCAGCCTCGTCGGACTAGTGCAGTTCTTC. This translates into CASSLVGLVQFF.

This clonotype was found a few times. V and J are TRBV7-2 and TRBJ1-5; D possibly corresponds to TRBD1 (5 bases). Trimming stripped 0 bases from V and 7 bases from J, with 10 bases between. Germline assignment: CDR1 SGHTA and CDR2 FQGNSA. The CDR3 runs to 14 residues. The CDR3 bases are TGTGCCAGCAGCTTAGCGGGGGGTTGGCAGCCCCAGCATTTT. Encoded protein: CASSLAGGWQPQHF.

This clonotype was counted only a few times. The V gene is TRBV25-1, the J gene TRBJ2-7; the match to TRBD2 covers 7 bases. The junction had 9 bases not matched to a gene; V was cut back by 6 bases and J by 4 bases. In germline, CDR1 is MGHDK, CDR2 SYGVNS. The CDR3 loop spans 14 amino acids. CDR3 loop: CASSLWGGGYEQYF. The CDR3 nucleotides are TGTGCCAGCAGCCTATGGGGGGGTGGATACGAGCAGTACTTC.

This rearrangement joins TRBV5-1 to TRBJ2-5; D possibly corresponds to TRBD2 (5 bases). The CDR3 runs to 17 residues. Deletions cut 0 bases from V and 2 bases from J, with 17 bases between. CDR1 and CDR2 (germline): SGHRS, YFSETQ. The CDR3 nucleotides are TGCGCCAGCAGCTTGGCCTTAGTGGGGAGCGATCAAGAGACCCAGTACTTC. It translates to CASSLALVGSDQETQYF.

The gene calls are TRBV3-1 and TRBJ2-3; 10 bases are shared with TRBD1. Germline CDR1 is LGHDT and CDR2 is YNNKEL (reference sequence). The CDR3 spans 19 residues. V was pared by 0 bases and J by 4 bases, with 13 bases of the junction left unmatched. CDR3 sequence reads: CASSQDSARQGAYSDTQYF. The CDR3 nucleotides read TGTGCCAGCAGCCAAGATTCCGCACGACAGGGGGCGTATTCAGATACGCAGTATTTT.

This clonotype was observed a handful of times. The CDR3 here is CASSQSRTGSNEQFF. The CDR3 DNA is TGTGCCAGCAGCCAGTCGAGGACAGGGTCCAATGAGCAGTTCTTC. The V call is TRBV7-9, the J call TRBJ2-1; 8 bases match TRBD1. V shed 5 bases and J 6 bases; nucleotides not matched to a gene: 9. CDR3 size: 15 residues. The germline gives CDR1 SEHNR, CDR2 FQNEAQ (reference sequence).

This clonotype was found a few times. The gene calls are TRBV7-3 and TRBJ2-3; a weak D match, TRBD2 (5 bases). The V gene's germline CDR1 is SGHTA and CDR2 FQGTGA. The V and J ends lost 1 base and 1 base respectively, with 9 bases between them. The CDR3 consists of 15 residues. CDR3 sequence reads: CASSLNIGGTDTQYF. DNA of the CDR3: TGTGCCAGCAGCTTAAATATCGGGGGCACAGATACGCAGTATTTT.

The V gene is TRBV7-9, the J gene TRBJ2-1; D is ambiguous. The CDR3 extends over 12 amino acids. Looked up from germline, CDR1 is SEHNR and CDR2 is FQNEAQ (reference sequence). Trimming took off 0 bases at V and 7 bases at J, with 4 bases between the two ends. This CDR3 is CASSLAQNEQFF. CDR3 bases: TGTGCCAGCAGCTTAGCACAGAATGAGCAGTTCTTC.

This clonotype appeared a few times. CDR3 sequence: CASSEGYSNQPQHF. In DNA, the CDR3 is TGCGCCAGCAGCGAAGGGTATAGCAATCAGCCCCAGCATTTT. This chain connects TRBV5-1 to TRBJ1-5; D gene unclear. The CDR3 runs 14 residues. Per the germline V gene, CDR1 is SGHRS and CDR2 is YFSETQ. Deletions cut 4 bases from V and 0 bases from J, with 8 bases between.

The CDR3 loop reads CSVELNTEAFF. In DNA form, the CDR3 reads TGCAGCGTTGAGTTGAACACTGAAGCTTTCTTT. The V gene is TRBV29-1, the J gene TRBJ1-1; D not certain. V dropped 3 bases and J dropped 0 bases, with 2 bases sitting between them. The CDR3 has 11 amino acids. Germline CDR1 is SQVTM and CDR2 is ANQGSEA.

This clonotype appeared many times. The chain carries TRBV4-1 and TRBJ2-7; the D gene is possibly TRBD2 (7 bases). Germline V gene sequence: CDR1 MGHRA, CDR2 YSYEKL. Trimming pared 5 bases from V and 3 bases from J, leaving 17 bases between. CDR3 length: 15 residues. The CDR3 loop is CASSAPGAGDYEQYF. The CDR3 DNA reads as TGCGCCAGCAGCGCGCCGGGGGCGGGGGACTACGAGCAGTACTTC.

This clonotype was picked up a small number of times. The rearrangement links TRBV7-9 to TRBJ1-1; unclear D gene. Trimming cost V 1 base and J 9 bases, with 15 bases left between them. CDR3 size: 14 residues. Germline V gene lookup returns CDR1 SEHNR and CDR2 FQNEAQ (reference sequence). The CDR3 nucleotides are TGTGCCAGCAGCTTAGACATCCGGACCCAGCAAGCTTTCTTT. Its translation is CASSLDIRTQQAFF.

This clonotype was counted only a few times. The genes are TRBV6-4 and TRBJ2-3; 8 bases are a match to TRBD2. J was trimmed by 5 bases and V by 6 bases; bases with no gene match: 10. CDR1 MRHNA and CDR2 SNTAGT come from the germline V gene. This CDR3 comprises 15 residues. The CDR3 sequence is CASSAGRGAVDTQYF. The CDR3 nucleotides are TGTGCCAGCAGCGCGGGGCGGGGGGCCGTAGATACGCAGTATTTT.